The sequence of this T cell receptor beta chain was determined in a study of T cell responses to AZD1222 COVID-19 vaccine (dated by TCRdb to 2020 to 2023). With regard to the full study: Because spike-specific TCR depth and breadth did not differ between the two schedules, AZD1222 recipients who got a second dose at roughly 4 weeks were pooled with those who got a second dose at roughly 12 weeks. TCR sequencing covered approximately 230 trial participants: 200 to 210 given two doses of AZD1222 and 26 given two doses of MenACWY control vaccine. Trial participants were enrolled by age into subgroups of 18-55, 56-69 and 70-plus years, and around 150, 29 and 61 TCR-sequenced participants, respectively, were included in these subgroups. Study-level results and caveats: Participants were mostly white British and included more females than males, and it was suggested by the authors that clonal diversity may have been underestimated. Because no samples from the day 14 peak response were available, repertoires could be characterized only after the peak T cell response. Only a handful of AZD1222 recipients were SARS-CoV-2 seropositive at baseline, limiting conclusions about previously exposed vaccinees. In the small 56-69-year group, the increase in depth fell short of significance, most likely because of low power. A significant rise in spike-specific TCR breadth and depth was observed after two AZD1222 doses relative to day 0 and relative to MenACWY recipients. Epitopes outside the regions mutated in the B.1.351 and B.1.1.7 variants were reportedly recognized by nearly half of the unique spike-specific TCRs. The whole spike protein was spanned by vaccine-associated CD4 TCRs, and dominant responses were seen in regions 160-218 and 743-854.

The time point label of this sample denotes: baseline before first vaccination. Vaccinee samples came from UK trials COV001 and COV002, including a single-blind randomized controlled phase 2/3 trial of AZD1222 (ChAdOx1 nCoV-19) in healthy adults. For TCRbeta chain sequencing, PBMC samples from trial participants were taken at day 0 and at day 28 after the second dose. The CDR3 regions of human TCRbeta chains were analyzed by immunosequencing. In the authors' own workflow: Repertoire TCRs were matched against a reference library of SARS-CoV-2-specific TCRs generated with the MIRA antigen-specificity platform. Breadth was defined as the fraction of unique TCRs that were SARS-CoV-2-associated, and depth was defined as the fraction of total T cells that were SARS-CoV-2-associated. Using the MIRA data, each spike-specific TCR was mapped to the spike region that the TCR reacts to and placed in a CD4 or CD8 class. Log10-transformed breadth and depth values were compared by one-way ANOVA with Sidak's multiple comparisons tests. Drawn from immuneACCESS, this table holds only the in-frame rearrangements with V and J called that TCRdb kept. Clones are partly lost; checked studies trace under half to an unresolved V gene and leave the rest unexplained. That table is the source of V, J and clone size, and D and trimming were worked out from the DNA. The table for this sample lists fewer than 200,000 clones; around 94% of them were counted only once. The top ten clones comprise less than 1.5% of the sample.

Remarks on this clone: The antigen it binds to is not known. Base qualities are not at hand, and no much larger clone is one base apart.

From its cysteine to its phenylalanine, the CDR3 spans 17 amino acids. The only DNA kept is the CDR3, 51 bases in frame from the first base. CDR1 and CDR2, per the germline V gene, are SGHRS and YFSETQ. A distance of 19 bases separates the germline ends of V and J, which lose 2 bases and 4 bases respectively. The sequences come from peripheral blood, collected on day 0 of AZD1222 vaccination. This TCR derives from an adult in good health. The chain is made from TRBV5-1 and TRBJ2-4, with a weak D call of TRBD1 (7 bases match). This receptor carries the CDR3 CASSLTATGAGKNIQYF. The DNA sequence follows: TGCGCCAGCAGCTTAACTGCTACAGGGGCGGGGAAAAACATTCAGTACTTC.